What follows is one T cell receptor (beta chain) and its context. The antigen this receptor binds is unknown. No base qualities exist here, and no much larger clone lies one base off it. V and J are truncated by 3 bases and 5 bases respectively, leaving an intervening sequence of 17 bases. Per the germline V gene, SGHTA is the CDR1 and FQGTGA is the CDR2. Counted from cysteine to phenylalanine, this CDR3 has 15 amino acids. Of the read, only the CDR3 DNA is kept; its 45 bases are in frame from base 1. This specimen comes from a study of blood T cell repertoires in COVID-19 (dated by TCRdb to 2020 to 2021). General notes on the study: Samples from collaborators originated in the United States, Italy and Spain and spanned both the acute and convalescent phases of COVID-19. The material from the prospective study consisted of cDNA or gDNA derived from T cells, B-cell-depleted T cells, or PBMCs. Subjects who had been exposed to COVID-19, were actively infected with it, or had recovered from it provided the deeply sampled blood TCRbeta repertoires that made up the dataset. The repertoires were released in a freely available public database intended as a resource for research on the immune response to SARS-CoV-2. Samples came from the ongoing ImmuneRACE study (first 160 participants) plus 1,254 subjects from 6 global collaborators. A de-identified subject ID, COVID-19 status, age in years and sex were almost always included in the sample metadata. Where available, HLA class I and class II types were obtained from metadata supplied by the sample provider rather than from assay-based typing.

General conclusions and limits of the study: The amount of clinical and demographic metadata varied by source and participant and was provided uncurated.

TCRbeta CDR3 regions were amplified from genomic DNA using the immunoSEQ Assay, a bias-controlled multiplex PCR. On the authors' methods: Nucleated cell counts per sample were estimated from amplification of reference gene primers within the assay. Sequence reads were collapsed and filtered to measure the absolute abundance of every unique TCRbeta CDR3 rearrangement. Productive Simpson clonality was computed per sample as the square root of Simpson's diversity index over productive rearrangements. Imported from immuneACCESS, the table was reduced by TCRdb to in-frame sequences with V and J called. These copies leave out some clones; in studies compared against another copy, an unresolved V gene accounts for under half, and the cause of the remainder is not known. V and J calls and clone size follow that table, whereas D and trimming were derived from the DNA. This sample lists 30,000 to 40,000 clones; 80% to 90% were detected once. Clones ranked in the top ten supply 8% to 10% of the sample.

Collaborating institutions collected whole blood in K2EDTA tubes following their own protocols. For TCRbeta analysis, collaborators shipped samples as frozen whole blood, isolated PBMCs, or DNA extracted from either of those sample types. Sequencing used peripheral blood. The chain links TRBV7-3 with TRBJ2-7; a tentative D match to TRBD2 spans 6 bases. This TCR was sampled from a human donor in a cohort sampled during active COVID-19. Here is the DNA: TGTGCCAGCAGCTTCAGTGGGGTCGGGAGTAACGAGCAGTACTTC. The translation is CASSFSGVGSNEQYF.